Below, 21 T cell receptor beta chains from the same sample are listed, as sequenced in a study of cytomegalovirus exposure and HLA in healthy donors. The study ran its PCR with 60 Vbeta and 13 Jbeta primers. The assay was immunoSEQ multiplex PCR, and TCRdb's table has in-frame clones only and misses some. The sample includes 120,000 or so clones, 79% seen only once; the top ten take 1.5% to 2%. Sequencing was carried out using PBMCs. Source of these receptors: a young man in good health and CMV-seronegative.

This chain links TRBV7-9 with TRBJ2-5, with 9 bases lining up with TRBD2. There are 18 residues in the CDR3. V gave up 5 bases and J gave up 2 bases; unmatched junction bases: 15. CDR1 and CDR2 (germline): SEHNR, FQNEAQ (reference sequence). CDR3 coding DNA: TGTGCCAGCAGCCCAGGCAGCATGGCTAGCGGGGCGCAAGAGACCCAGTACTTC. It translates to CASSPGSMASGAQETQYF.

This sequence joins TRBV15 and TRBJ2-1, with D possibly TRBD1 on 6 matching bases. The V end lost 1 base, the J end lost 4 bases, and 11 bases lay between the germline ends. CDR1 is LNHNV, CDR2 YYDKDF, per germline (reference sequence). The CDR3 is 15 residues long. The CDR3 sequence is CATSRVGAGYNEQFF. For the CDR3, the DNA is TGTGCCACCAGCAGAGTGGGGGCGGGTTACAATGAGCAGTTCTTC.

In this sample, this clone turned up a few times. CDR3 sequence: CASSSGGGTEAFF. The CDR3 DNA follows: TGTGCCAGCAGCTCGGGGGGGGGCACTGAAGCTTTCTTT. The chain uses TRBV5-6 and TRBJ1-1; a weak D match, TRBD1 (5 bases). Germline lookup yields CDR1 SGHDT and CDR2 YYEEEE. There are 13 residues in the CDR3. The V end lost 3 bases, the J end lost 4 bases, and 10 bases lay between the germline ends.

CDR3 protein: CASSELAGEGTQYF. As DNA, the CDR3 is TGTGCCAGCAGTGAACTAGCGGGAGAAGGGACCCAGTACTTC. The chain joins TRBV25-1 to TRBJ2-5; the match to TRBD2 covers 10 bases. The V gene end was trimmed by 2 bases and the J gene end by 7 bases; junction bases not matched to a gene: 4. The CDR3 contains 14 residues. The germline gives CDR1 MGHDK, CDR2 SYGVNS.

This sequence joins TRBV7-3 and TRBJ2-1, with 7 nucleotides matching TRBD1. The CDR3 has 16 amino acids. Per the germline V gene, CDR1 is SGHTA and CDR2 is FQGTGA. Trimming at V came to 1 base and at J to 0 bases, leaving 3 bases not matched to a gene. Here the CDR3 reads CASSLMGDSSYNEQFF. The CDR3 region has the DNA TGTGCCAGCAGCTTAATGGGGGACAGCTCCTACAATGAGCAGTTCTTC.

The rearrangement links TRBV5-1 to TRBJ2-2; possible D gene TRBD2, 6 bases. V lost 4 bases and J lost 6, with 10 bases in between. The CDR3 has 13 amino acids. Per the germline V gene, CDR1 is SGHRS and CDR2 is YFSETQ. The CDR3 loop is CASSMTGAGELFF. The CDR3 DNA sequence: TGCGCCAGCAGCATGACGGGGGCCGGGGAGCTGTTTTTT.

The CDR3 is CASSRTPGHQGYTF. The CDR3 DNA sequence: TGTGCCAGCAGCCGAACGCCGGGACACCAAGGCTACACCTTC. The chain combines TRBV7-9 with TRBJ1-2; D perhaps matches TRBD1 (6 bases). V shed 5 bases and J shed 8 bases, with 18 bases lying between them. This CDR3 has 14 residues. Germline loops: CDR1 SEHNR, CDR2 FQNEAQ (reference sequence).

This clone has at least ten counts. This chain links TRBV7-7 with TRBJ2-1; no reliable D call. Trimming shortened V by 1 base and J by 0 bases, and 7 bases separated the two germline ends. The V gene's germline CDR1 is SSHAT and CDR2 FNYEAQ (reference sequence). CDR3 length equals 15 residues. The DNA of the CDR3 is TGTGCCAGCAGCTTAGATTCGAGCTCCTACAATGAGCAGTTCTTC. Translated: CASSLDSSSYNEQFF.

This clone was detected once. CDR3 coding DNA: TGTGCCATCAGGAGCGACAGGGGGGAACTGAACACTGAAGCTTTCTTT. It yields the protein CAIRSDRGELNTEAFF. This chain links TRBV10-3 with TRBJ1-1, with 9 bases matching TRBD1. V shed 6 bases and J 0 bases; nucleotides not matched to a gene: 8. The CDR3 consists of 16 residues. Germline V gene data show CDR1 as ENHRY and CDR2 as SYGVKD.

The genes are TRBV11-2 and TRBJ1-4; 8 nucleotides align to TRBD1. The ends lost 0 bases at V and 7 bases at J; junction bases unmatched: 1. This CDR3 contains 14 residues. Germline V lookup: CDR1 SGHAT, CDR2 FQNNGV. The CDR3: CASSLDRGREKLFF. DNA of the CDR3: TGTGCCAGCAGCTTAGACAGGGGGCGTGAAAAACTGTTTTTT. Supplemented by reference TRBV11-2 and TRBJ1-4, the full variable domain reads EAGVAQSPRYKIIEKRQSVAFWCNPISGHATLYWYQQILGQGPKLLIQFQNNGVVDDSQLPKDRFSAERLKGVDSTLKIQPAKLEDSAVYLCASSLDRGREKLFFGSGTQLSVL.

V is TRBV28 and J is TRBJ2-7; TRBD2 agrees at 9 bases. CDR3 length: 15 amino acids. The germline gives CDR1 MDHEN, CDR2 SYDVKM. Trimming removed 2 bases from V and 2 bases from J; junction bases left unmatched: 4. The CDR3 protein is CASSLSAGGPYEQYF. CDR3 in DNA: TGTGCCAGCAGTTTAAGTGCGGGAGGGCCCTACGAGCAGTACTTC.

The chain combines TRBV29-1 with TRBJ1-1; D is possibly TRBD1 (5 bases). The V and J ends lost 4 bases and 0 bases respectively, with 6 bases between them. Germline CDR1 is SQVTM and CDR2 is ANQGSEA. The CDR3 loop spans 12 amino acids. The CDR3: CSVGQMNTEAFF. CDR3 DNA: TGCAGCGTTGGACAGATGAACACTGAAGCTTTCTTT.

CDR3 DNA sequence: TGCGCCAGCAGCTTGGTGATCGGGACAGGTAGAATCACTGAAGCTTTCTTT. Amino acid sequence: CASSLVIGTGRITEAFF. The rearrangement uses TRBV5-1 and TRBJ1-1, with TRBD1 identical over 8 bases. The CDR3 length is 17 residues. The V gene end was trimmed by 0 bases and the J gene end by 4 bases; junction bases not matched to a gene: 11. Germline V CDR1 and CDR2: SGHRS, YFSETQ.

This clone was recorded only once. The V gene is TRBV9, the J gene TRBJ2-1; 9 bases fit TRBD2. J was trimmed by 4 bases and V by 4 bases; bases with no gene match: 6. Germline V gene data show CDR1 as SGDLS and CDR2 as YYNGEE. This CDR3 is 15 amino acids long. The CDR3, as DNA: TGTGCCAGCAGCCCCCGACTAGCGGAATACAATGAGCAGTTCTTC. Translation gives CASSPRLAEYNEQFF.

This clone showed up just once. The rearrangement joins TRBV28 to TRBJ1-6; maybe TRBD1 (5 bases). The CDR3 is 15 amino acids. Deletions cut 3 bases from V and 7 bases from J, with 13 bases between. The germline V gene has CDR1 MDHEN and CDR2 SYDVKM. Here the CDR3 reads CASSFPWGPNSPLHF. For the CDR3, the DNA is TGTGCCAGCAGTTTCCCTTGGGGCCCGAATTCACCCCTCCACTTT.

This clone has only one observation. J is TRBJ2-1 and V is TRBV29-1; no definite D call. V lost 4 bases and J lost 7, with 11 bases in between. This CDR3 comprises 12 residues. From germline, CDR1 is SQVTM and CDR2 ANQGSEA. As DNA, the CDR3 is TGCAGCGTTGTTCCCATGAGGAATGAGCAGTTCTTC. This translates into CSVVPMRNEQFF.

The V call is TRBV19, the J call TRBJ2-7, with D perhaps matching TRBD1 (6 bases). V was trimmed by 5 bases and J by 2 bases, leaving 10 bases between them. The CDR3 spans 13 residues. Looked up from germline, CDR1 is LNHDA and CDR2 is SQIVND (reference sequence). CDR3 sequence (DNA): TGTGCCAGTAGTCCAGGGGCCCCCTACGAGCAGTACTTC. It specifies CASSPGAPYEQYF.

The chain is built from TRBV18 and TRBJ2-3; D perhaps matches TRBD1 (5 bases). There are 14 residues in the CDR3. Trimming took 3 bases from V and 6 from J, leaving 13 bases between them. CDR1 is KGHSH and CDR2 is LQKENI in the germline V gene. The CDR3 DNA reads TGTGCCAGCTCACCCCAGGGTTTCTTTGATACGCAGTATTTT. Protein product: CASSPQGFFDTQYF. The full variable domain, with the rest looked up from reference TRBV18 and TRBJ2-3, is NAGVMQNPRHLVRRRGQEARLRCSPMKGHSHVYWYRQLPEEGLKFMVYLQKENIIDESGMPKERFSAEFPKEGPSILRIQQVVRGDSAAYFCASSPQGFFDTQYFGPGTRLTVL.

The chain couples TRBV5-1 to TRBJ2-7; tentatively, D is TRBD1 (5 bases). From germline, CDR1 is SGHRS and CDR2 YFSETQ. The CDR3 loop spans 15 amino acids. V gave up 1 base and J gave up 3 bases, with 14 bases separating them. For the CDR3, the DNA is TGCGCCAGCAGCTTGTTGCCAGGGTTTTACTACGAGCAGTACTTC. This translates into CASSLLPGFYYEQYF.

This clone was observed a handful of times. V and J are TRBV14 and TRBJ2-1, with 9 positions matching TRBD1. The V gene's germline CDR1 is SGHDN and CDR2 FVKESK. The CDR3 totals 14 residues. V shed 6 bases and J 6 bases; nucleotides not matched to a gene: 6. The chain's CDR3 is CASSIMGQGNEQFF. The CDR3 DNA sequence: TGTGCCAGCAGTATTATGGGACAGGGCAATGAGCAGTTCTTC. The full variable domain, its missing parts supplied by reference TRBV14 and TRBJ2-1, is EAGVTQFPSHSVIEKGQTVTLRCDPISGHDNLYWYRRVMGKEIKFLLHFVKESKQDESGMPNNRFLAERTGGTYSTLKVQPAELEDSGVYFCASSIMGQGNEQFFGPGTRLTVL.

For this clone: Other DNA sequences in this specimen translate into the identical CDR3. The chain combines TRBV7-6 with TRBJ1-6; tentative D call: TRBD1 (6 bases). This CDR3 is 16 amino acids long. The V gene lost 1 base and the J gene lost 8 bases, with 15 bases spanning the gap. From germline, CDR1 is SGHVS and CDR2 FNYEAQ. The CDR3 region is CASSLGQGLKDSPLHF. The CDR3 nucleotides are TGTGCCAGCAGCTTAGGGCAGGGGCTGAAGGATTCACCCCTCCACTTT.